The 28 T cell receptor beta chains below were found in one sample sequenced in a study of cytomegalovirus exposure and HLA in healthy donors. The method was immunoSEQ multiplex PCR; TCRdb's version includes in-frame clones alone and lacks a portion of them. Of 65,000 to 90,000 clones listed, 85% to 95% are singletons. Sequencing was carried out using PBMCs. These TCRs come from a man aged 18 to 29 in good health and CMV-seronegative.

The rearrangement uses TRBV28 and TRBJ1-1, with D unclear. CDR1 and CDR2 from the germline V gene are MDHEN and SYDVKM. Trimming left V 2 bases short and J 5 bases short, with 18 bases between. This CDR3 contains 16 residues. DNA of the CDR3: TGTGCCAGCAGTTTACGGGAGGGCCGGGCTAGGACTGAAGCTTTCTTT. This gives the protein CASSLREGRARTEAFF.

The chain carries TRBV7-9 and TRBJ1-2, with TRBD1 identical over 9 bases. The CDR3 has 16 residues. V gave up 2 bases and J gave up 3 bases; unmatched junction bases: 7. Germline CDR1 and CDR2: SEHNR and FQNEAQ (reference sequence). CDR3 residues: CASSLPPGQGDYGYTF. DNA for the CDR3: TGTGCCAGCAGCTTACCCCCGGGACAGGGAGACTATGGCTACACCTTC.

CDR3 residues: CASSFFTGVKDTQYF. The CDR3 DNA sequence: TGTGCCAGCAGCTTCTTCACAGGGGTCAAAGATACGCAGTATTTT. The chain couples TRBV7-2 to TRBJ2-3; TRBD1 matches 7 bases. The CDR3 has 15 amino acids. The ends lost 3 bases at V and 5 bases at J; junction bases unmatched: 8. CDR1 and CDR2 (germline): SGHTA, FQGNSA.

This chain joins TRBV19 and TRBJ1-5; D is perhaps TRBD1 (5 bases). This CDR3 spans 15 amino acids. Germline-derived CDR1 and CDR2 are LNHDA and SQIVND (reference sequence). Trimming cost V 1 base and J 2 bases, with 9 bases left between them. The CDR3 coding sequence is TGTGCCAGTAGTATAGGGGGGGGTGGCAATCAGCCCCAGCATTTT. Translation: CASSIGGGGNQPQHF. Using reference TRBV19 and TRBJ1-5 for the parts outside the CDR3, the full variable domain is DGGITQSPKYLFRKEGQNVTLSCEQNLNHDAMYWYRQDPGQGLRLIYYSQIVNDFQKGDIAEGYSVSREKKESFPLTVTSAQKNPTAFYLCASSIGGGGNQPQHFGDGTRLSIL.

The CDR3 spells CASSDRGRQPQHF. CDR3 DNA: TGTGCCAGTTCCGACAGGGGACGACAGCCCCAGCATTTT. The V gene is TRBV28, the J gene TRBJ1-5, with 8 nucleotides matching TRBD1. Germline CDR1 reads MDHEN; CDR2 reads SYDVKM. CDR3 length: 13 amino acids. V was pared by 9 bases and J by 7 bases, with 8 bases of the junction left unmatched.

V gene TRBV11-2 combines with J gene TRBJ2-5; a possible D gene is TRBD2 (6 bases). CDR1 and CDR2 from the germline V gene are SGHAT and FQNNGV. The CDR3 is made up of 16 amino acids. Trimming pared 2 bases from V and 1 base from J, leaving 14 bases between. The CDR3, as DNA: TGTGCCAGCAGCTTACAATCGCCGGGACTCCAAGAGACCCAGTACTTC. Its protein product is CASSLQSPGLQETQYF.

V gene TRBV6-5 combines with J gene TRBJ2-7; maybe TRBD2 (5 bases). Trimming left V 4 bases short and J 1 base short, with 11 bases between. The germline V gene encodes CDR1 MNHEY and CDR2 SVGAGI. The CDR3 extends over 14 amino acids. This CDR3 is CASSSSGTSYEQYF. DNA of the CDR3: TGTGCCAGCAGTTCAAGCGGCACTTCCTACGAGCAGTACTTC.

This sequence joins TRBV5-8 and TRBJ2-5; 10 bases match TRBD1. V shed 4 bases and J 0 bases; nucleotides not matched to a gene: 6. The germline gives CDR1 SGHTS, CDR2 YDEGEE. CDR3 length: 16 residues. CDR3 in amino acids: CASSNDRGLNQETQYF. The CDR3 DNA reads as TGTGCCAGCAGCAACGACAGGGGGCTCAACCAAGAGACCCAGTACTTC.

This clone has just a few counts. The CDR3 spells CASSDGEGHGYTF. The CDR3, as DNA: TGTGCCAGCAGTGACGGGGAGGGTCATGGCTACACCTTC. The chain combines TRBV6-4 with TRBJ1-2; D uncertain. This CDR3 has 13 amino acids. Germline-derived CDR1 and CDR2 are MRHNA and SNTAGT. Deletions cut 2 bases from V and 6 bases from J, with 10 bases between.

V is TRBV6-6 and J is TRBJ1-1; D ambiguous. Trimming shortened V by 5 bases and J by 5 bases, and 12 bases separated the two germline ends. The CDR3 loop spans 13 amino acids. Germline CDR1 and CDR2: MNHNY and SVGAGI (reference sequence). The CDR3 reads CASSHPSGTEAFF. The DNA for the CDR3 is TGTGCCAGCAGTCACCCCTCGGGGACTGAAGCTTTCTTT.

The V gene is TRBV27, the J gene TRBJ2-5, with a possible D match to TRBD1 (5 bases). The germline CDR1 and CDR2 sequences are MNHEY and SMNVEV (reference sequence). V shed 4 bases and J shed 2 bases, with 8 bases lying between them. The CDR3 covers 13 residues. DNA of the CDR3: TGTGCCAGCAGTTCTGGGGCGCAAGAGACCCAGTACTTC. Protein sequence: CASSSGAQETQYF.

The chain recombines TRBV27 with TRBJ1-5; D might be TRBD1 (5 bases). This CDR3 comprises 15 residues. V was cut by 6 bases and J by 3 bases, with 15 bases left in between. The V gene's germline CDR1 is MNHEY and CDR2 SMNVEV (reference sequence). The CDR3 region is CASSLDGGDNQPQHF. The CDR3 DNA is TGTGCCAGCAGCCTCGACGGGGGGGACAATCAGCCCCAGCATTTT.

The rearrangement links TRBV7-8 to TRBJ1-1; D possibly corresponds to TRBD1 (5 bases). This CDR3 has 14 residues. The germline V and J ends were trimmed by 5 bases and 1 base, with 11 bases remaining between them. Germline lookup yields CDR1 SGHVS and CDR2 FQNEAQ. As DNA, the CDR3 is TGTGCCAGCAGCCAAGATAGGGGGAACACTGAAGCTTTCTTT. It specifies CASSQDRGNTEAFF.

V usage is TRBV7-2 and J usage is TRBJ2-6; possibly TRBD1 for D (5 bases). CDR1 and CDR2 from the germline V gene are SGHTA and FQGNSA. The germline V and J ends were trimmed by 5 bases and 5 bases, with 10 bases remaining between them. The CDR3 contains 14 residues. CDR3 sequence reads: CASSGAQWANVLTF. In DNA form, the CDR3 reads TGTGCCAGCAGCGGGGCCCAGTGGGCCAACGTCCTGACTTTC. The full variable domain, rest sourced from reference TRBV7-2 and TRBJ2-6, is GAGVSQSPSNKVTEKGKDVELRCDPISGHTALYWYRQSLGQGLEFLIYFQGNSAPDKSGLPSDRFSAERTGGSVSTLTIQRTQQEDSAVYLCASSGAQWANVLTFGAGSRLTVL.

This chain connects TRBV30 to TRBJ1-1; D remains ambiguous. Germline loops: CDR1 GTSNPN, CDR2 SVGIG (reference sequence). Trimming cost V 0 bases and J 0 bases, with 8 bases left between them. The CDR3 spans 14 residues. CDR3 region: CAWSVRRMNTEAFF. DNA for the CDR3: TGTGCCTGGAGTGTTCGGAGGATGAACACTGAAGCTTTCTTT.

V is TRBV7-2 and J is TRBJ1-1; weak D call: TRBD1 (6 bases). This CDR3 has 14 amino acids. Looked up from germline, CDR1 is SGHTA and CDR2 is FQGNSA. V lost 5 bases to trimming and J lost 2 bases, with 12 bases between them. This CDR3 reads CASSPQGPNTEAFF. CDR3 bases: TGTGCCAGCAGCCCACAGGGTCCAAACACTGAAGCTTTCTTT.

This clone was observed once. The chain is built from TRBV2 and TRBJ1-4; 8 bases match TRBD1. V trimming: 10 bases; J trimming: 0 bases; junction bases outside the gene matches: 7. Germline CDR1 SNHLY, CDR2 FYNNEI. The length of the CDR3 is 15 residues. The CDR3 coding sequence is TGTGCCACCTACAGGGGGGCGGCAACTAATGAAAAACTGTTTTTT. It yields the protein CATYRGAATNEKLFF.

The V and J genes are TRBV9 and TRBJ2-5; tentatively, D is TRBD1 (6 bases). Germline CDR1 reads SGDLS; CDR2 reads YYNGEE. This CDR3 region has 17 residues. Deletions cut 2 bases from V and 2 bases from J, with 19 bases between. CDR3 sequence (DNA): TGTGCCAGCAGCGTGGGGGCGGTAGCAGGGTCACAAGAGACCCAGTACTTC. Residues: CASSVGAVAGSQETQYF. The variable domain in full, with the rest retrieved from reference TRBV9 and TRBJ2-5, is DSGVTQTPKHLITATGQRVTLRCSPRSGDLSVYWYQQSLDQGLQFLIQYYNGEERAKGNILERFSAQQFPDLHSELNLSSLELGDSALYFCASSVGAVAGSQETQYFGPGTRLLVL.

Only one count was recorded for this clone. In DNA form, the CDR3 reads TGCGCCAGCAGCTCCGGACTAGTTGGGAATGAGCAGTTCTTC. Its protein product is CASSSGLVGNEQFF. V and J are TRBV5-1 and TRBJ2-1; TRBD2 matches 7 bases. After removal of 3 bases from V and 7 bases from J, the junction contained 7 bases not matched to a gene. Looked up from germline, CDR1 is SGHRS and CDR2 is YFSETQ. The CDR3 extends over 14 amino acids.

The chain links TRBV19 to TRBJ1-4; TRBD1 matches 10 bases. The CDR3 runs to 16 residues. J gave up 7 bases and V 3 bases, and 8 bases lay outside the gene matches. CDR1 and CDR2 from the germline V gene are LNHDA and SQIVND (reference sequence). The CDR3 sequence: CASSMRRQGAGEKLFF. In DNA, the CDR3 is TGTGCCAGTAGTATGAGGCGACAGGGGGCCGGTGAAAAACTGTTTTTT.

This chain uses TRBV21-1 with TRBJ2-1; the DNA was not used to check the table's D call, TRBD1. TRBV21-1 is a pseudogene locus. The CDR3 runs to 15 residues. As DNA, the CDR3 is TGTGCCAGCAGCAAAGGGGACAGGGCCTACAATGAGCAGTTCTTC. Translated, it gives CASSKGDRAYNEQFF.

The V and J genes are TRBV7-9 and TRBJ2-5; D unclear. CDR3 length: 12 residues. The germline V and J ends were trimmed by 5 bases and 4 bases, with 8 bases remaining between them. CDR1 and CDR2 (germline): SEHNR, FQNEAQ (reference sequence). The CDR3 protein is CASSRRGETQYF. CDR3 coding DNA: TGTGCCAGCAGCCGTAGAGGAGAGACCCAGTACTTC. Looking up the rest from reference TRBV7-9 and TRBJ2-5 gives the full variable domain: DTGVSQNPRHKITKRGQNVTFRCDPISEHNRLYWYRQTLGQGPEFLTYFQNEAQLEKSRLLSDRFSAERPKGSFSTLEIQRTEQGDSAMYLCASSRRGETQYFGPGTRLLVL.

CDR3 DNA: TGTGCCAGCAGTCCCTCCAGTCAGCCCCAGCATTTT. Its protein product is CASSPSSQPQHF. This sequence joins TRBV6-6 and TRBJ1-5; D remains unclear. Trimming pared 5 bases from V and 6 bases from J, leaving 8 bases between. Germline loops: CDR1 MNHNY, CDR2 SVGAGI (reference sequence). The CDR3 loop spans 12 amino acids.

The chain recombines TRBV27 with TRBJ2-2, with D tentatively TRBD2 (5 bases). The CDR3 covers 14 residues. V lost 5 bases and J 6 bases, leaving 13 bases between the germline ends. Germline CDR1 reads MNHEY; CDR2 reads SMNVEV (reference sequence). The CDR3 DNA sequence: TGTGCCAGCAGTACTTATCAGAGGGCCGGGGAGCTGTTTTTT. Residues: CASSTYQRAGELFF.

This clone was recorded only once. The chain combines TRBV5-1 with TRBJ1-4; D not certain. Deletions cut 4 bases from V and 8 bases from J, with 6 bases between. The CDR3 has 11 residues. Per the germline V gene, CDR1 is SGHRS and CDR2 is YFSETQ. The CDR3 DNA follows: TGCGCCAGCAGCCATGAGGAAAAACTGTTTTTT. It is translated as CASSHEEKLFF.

The rearrangement joins TRBV9 to TRBJ2-1, with 10 bases lining up with TRBD2. CDR1 is SGDLS and CDR2 is YYNGEE in the germline V gene. Trimming removed 0 bases from V and 9 bases from J; junction bases left unmatched: 9. The CDR3 consists of 16 residues. The CDR3 reads CASSVGSSGGASEQFF. CDR3 DNA: TGTGCCAGCAGCGTAGGTTCCAGCGGGGGGGCAAGTGAGCAGTTCTTC.

The chain combines TRBV19 with TRBJ1-5; weak D call: TRBD1 (5 bases). This CDR3 has 15 residues. Germline loops: CDR1 LNHDA, CDR2 SQIVND (reference sequence). V was cut by 5 bases and J by 0 bases, with 11 bases left in between. CDR3 loop: CASSGQGISNQPQHF. The CDR3 DNA reads TGTGCCAGTAGTGGGCAGGGCATTAGCAATCAGCCCCAGCATTTT. Full variable domain (missing parts from reference TRBV19 and TRBJ1-5): DGGITQSPKYLFRKEGQNVTLSCEQNLNHDAMYWYRQDPGQGLRLIYYSQIVNDFQKGDIAEGYSVSREKKESFPLTVTSAQKNPTAFYLCASSGQGISNQPQHFGDGTRLSIL.

The gene calls are TRBV5-1 and TRBJ2-5; no reliable D call. CDR1 and CDR2 from the germline V gene are SGHRS and YFSETQ. Trimming pared 1 base from V and 5 bases from J, leaving 3 bases between. The CDR3 sequence is 11 residues long. CDR3 bases: TGCGCCAGCAGCTTGCAGGAGACCCAGTACTTC. This sequence encodes CASSLQETQYF.